Presented here are 18 T cell receptor beta chains from one specimen sequenced in a study of Ad26.COV2.S vaccination and SARS-CoV-2 variants (dated by TCRdb to the early 2020s). The method was the immunoSEQ multiplex PCR assay. Entries here come from immuneACCESS through TCRdb and include only in-frame sequences with V and J called. Some clones fail to appear in such tables; in the studies checked, an unresolved V gene covers under half of the shortfall, and the cause of the remainder is unknown. For this sample there are hundreds of thousands of clones; about 88% appear just once. The ten largest clones take up around 5.8% of the sample. What the treatment or condition label conveys for this sample: about 20 received Ad26.COV2.S at low or high dose, single or two shots; about 5 received placebo; per-sample allocation not given. Repertoires of vaccine and placebo recipients were sequenced from samples taken on day 63 after the first injection.

This specimen was peripheral blood, taken in a trial of Ad26.COV2.S vaccine versus placebo. The receptors come from a person aged 18-60 years who received the Ad26.COV2.S COVID-19 vaccine or a placebo.

The rearrangement joins TRBV5-1 to TRBJ1-4, with a tentative D call TRBD1 (5 bases). The V end lost 2 bases, the J end lost 6 bases, and 14 bases lay between the germline ends. The CDR3 extends over 15 amino acids. Germline CDR1 and CDR2: SGHRS and YFSETQ. The CDR3 is CASSFQGWMDEKLFF. As DNA, the CDR3 is TGCGCCAGCAGCTTCCAGGGCTGGATGGATGAAAAACTGTTTTTT.

V gene TRBV6-2 or TRBV6-3 combines with J gene TRBJ1-4; no definite D call. The V end lost 0 bases, the J end lost 5 bases, and 10 bases lay between the germline ends. Germline loops: CDR1 MNHEY, CDR2 SVGEGT. The CDR3 is made up of 15 amino acids. The CDR3 DNA reads as TGTGCCAGCAGTTACTCGTCGCGGTGGAATGAAAAACTGTTTTTT. This sequence encodes CASSYSSRWNEKLFF.

This chain connects TRBV3-1 (or the pseudogene TRBV3-2) to TRBJ2-7; 7 nucleotides agree with TRBD2. Germline V gives CDR1 LGHDT, CDR2 YNNKEL (reference sequence). The V gene end was trimmed by 1 base and the J gene end by 3 bases; junction bases not matched to a gene: 3. The CDR3 covers 14 residues. CDR3 bases: TGTGCCAGCAGCCAAGGACTAGCTTTCTACGAGCAGTACTTC. Its translation is CASSQGLAFYEQYF.

The J gene is TRBJ1-1, the V gene TRBV14, with 11 bases identical to TRBD1. Trimming at V came to 4 bases and at J to 5 bases, leaving 3 bases not matched to a gene. The CDR3 is made up of 14 amino acids. CDR1 is SGHDN and CDR2 is FVKESK in the germline V gene. The CDR3 coding sequence is TGTGCCAGCAGCCTCGGGACAGGGGGGACTGAAGCTTTCTTT. Protein sequence: CASSLGTGGTEAFF.

The chain uses TRBV7-3 and TRBJ1-1, with D unresolved. Germline CDR1 and CDR2: SGHTA and FQGTGA. CDR3 length equals 12 residues. Trimming removed 1 base from V and 11 bases from J, with 11 bases in between. The CDR3 region has the DNA TGTGCCAGCAGCTTAAATGGGAAGCGCGCTTTCTTT. Translated: CASSLNGKRAFF.

The rearrangement uses TRBV25-1 and TRBJ1-2; 9 bases are a match to TRBD1. Germline V CDR1 and CDR2: MGHDK, SYGVNS. The CDR3 is 16 residues long. Trimming took 3 bases from V and 5 from J; bases not matched to a gene: 10. The CDR3 nucleotides are TGTGCCAGCAGTGAGCCGACCCGGACAGGGGTATATGGCTACACCTTC. It specifies CASSEPTRTGVYGYTF.

This rearrangement joins TRBV5-6 to TRBJ1-1; D is unresolved. V dropped 0 bases and J dropped 4 bases, with 7 bases sitting between them. The CDR3 runs to 13 residues. CDR1 and CDR2 (germline): SGHDT, YYEEEE. The CDR3 DNA follows: TGTGCCAGCAGCTTGGCACAGACCACTGAAGCTTTCTTT. It is translated as CASSLAQTTEAFF.

The CDR3 loop reads CASSPRRGEESNQPQHF. The CDR3 DNA reads TGTGCCAGCTCACCGCGACGGGGAGAGGAGAGCAATCAGCCCCAGCATTTT. The genes are TRBV18 and TRBJ1-5; no clear D gene. Germline V gene lookup returns CDR1 KGHSH and CDR2 LQKENI. The V end was cut by 3 bases, the J end by 1 base, with 16 bases between. This CDR3 spans 17 amino acids.

The genes are TRBV30 and TRBJ2-1, with 8 bases fitting TRBD1. Germline CDR1 GTSNPN, CDR2 SVGIG (reference sequence). The CDR3 consists of 16 residues. Trimming took 2 bases from V and 2 from J; bases not matched to a gene: 8. CDR3 DNA: TGTGCCTGGAGTCGCCCGGACAGGGCGGCCTACAATGAGCAGTTCTTC. Translation: CAWSRPDRAAYNEQFF.

As to this clone: Other DNA sequences in this sample translate to the same CDR3. The V and J genes are TRBV11-3 and TRBJ2-3; 7 positions agree with TRBD2. V dropped 5 bases and J dropped 2; count of bases not matched to a gene: 7. Per the germline V gene, CDR1 is SGHNT and CDR2 is YENEEA. This CDR3 comprises 15 residues. The CDR3 region is CASSRRGVDTDTQYF. CDR3 sequence (DNA): TGTGCCAGCAGCCGTCGGGGGGTGGACACAGATACGCAGTATTTT. The whole variable domain, remainder taken from reference TRBV11-3 and TRBJ2-3, is EAGVVQSPRYKIIEKKQPVAFWCNPISGHNTLYWYLQNLGQGPELLIRYENEEAVDDSQLPKDRFSAERLKGVDSTLKIQPAELGDSAVYLCASSRRGVDTDTQYFGPGTRLTVL.

J is TRBJ2-7 and V is TRBV28; D possibly corresponds to TRBD2 (6 bases). This CDR3 has 15 residues. The germline V gene has CDR1 MDHEN and CDR2 SYDVKM. V gave up 1 base and J gave up 7 bases, with 17 bases separating them. In DNA form, the CDR3 reads TGTGCCAGCAGTTTATACCGGGACTCACTAAGTGAGCAGTACTTC. Translating it yields CASSLYRDSLSEQYF.

Regarding this clone: The junction departs from the called germline gene at one end, perhaps through a read error. The chain is built from TRBV7-7 and TRBJ1-1; D uncertain. The length of the CDR3 is 13 residues. The germline CDR1 and CDR2 sequences are SSHAT and FNYEAQ (reference sequence). The CDR3 region has the DNA TGTGCTAGCAGCTTACGTCAGAACACTGAAGCTTTCTTT. Protein sequence: CASSLRQNTEAFF.

V is TRBV7-2 and J is TRBJ1-5; D remains unclear. The V gene's germline CDR1 is SGHTA and CDR2 FQGNSA. Trimming cost V 0 bases and J 3 bases, with 6 bases left between them. This CDR3 comprises 14 residues. CDR3 amino acids: CASSLAGNNQPQHF. CDR3 in DNA: TGTGCCAGCAGCTTAGCAGGGAACAATCAGCCCCAGCATTTT.

The chain carries TRBV5-4 and TRBJ1-1; 8 bases map to TRBD1. J was trimmed by 1 base and V by 5 bases; bases with no gene match: 4. Germline CDR1 SGHNT, CDR2 YYREEE (reference sequence). The CDR3 runs to 14 residues. CDR3 residues: CASRPGTGNTEAFF. CDR3 nucleotides: TGTGCCAGCAGGCCCGGGACAGGGAACACTGAAGCTTTCTTT.

This clone was counted many times. This chain links TRBV7-6 with TRBJ2-1; D is unresolved. Looked up from germline, CDR1 is SGHVS and CDR2 is FNYEAQ. CDR3 length equals 14 residues. Trimming left V 0 bases short and J 5 bases short, with 8 bases between. This CDR3 is CASSLAMGNNEQFF. The CDR3 bases are TGTGCCAGCAGCTTAGCGATGGGTAACAATGAGCAGTTCTTC.

This rearrangement joins TRBV7-2 to TRBJ1-1, with D unclear. This CDR3 comprises 12 residues. CDR1 is SGHTA, CDR2 FQGNSA, per germline. V dropped 7 bases and J dropped 4 bases, with 10 bases sitting between them. The CDR3 loop is CASIDWTTEAFF. The CDR3 DNA reads TGTGCCAGCATCGACTGGACCACTGAAGCTTTCTTT.

The gene calls are TRBV18 and TRBJ2-7, with 9 nucleotides matching TRBD1. The CDR3 runs 15 residues. V gave up 3 bases and J gave up 4 bases; unmatched junction bases: 7. The germline V gene encodes CDR1 KGHSH and CDR2 LQKENI. CDR3 protein: CASSPIRGQGYEQYF. CDR3 in DNA: TGTGCCAGCTCACCGATTAGGGGACAGGGTTACGAGCAGTACTTC.

The chain carries TRBV6-6 and TRBJ2-6; D perhaps matches TRBD1 (6 bases). V lost 5 bases and J 0 bases, leaving 29 bases between the germline ends. The length of the CDR3 is 22 residues. From germline, CDR1 is MNHNY and CDR2 SVGAGI (reference sequence). CDR3 sequence reads: CASSRFLVNVGQLSSGANVLTF. CDR3 sequence (DNA): TGTGCCAGCAGTCGATTTTTGGTCAATGTCGGACAGTTAAGCTCTGGGGCCAACGTCCTGACTTTC.